The sequence of this T cell receptor (beta chain) was determined in a study of CD8 T cells in Susac syndrome. TCR beta sequencing covered blood CD8+ and CD4+ T cells. With random hexamers, reverse transcription was performed on about 0.45 to 1 ug of RNA. Amplification of TCR beta CDR3 by immunoSEQ multiplex PCR spanned 54 Vbeta and 13 Jbeta. One entry per CDR3 protein, called by TCRdb with MiXCR from the immunoSEQ multiplex PCR reads. Of about 440,000 distinct CDR3 sequences in the sample, more than 80% were seen once. Germline trimming cut 4 bases from V and 7 bases from J; bases unmatched to any gene: 22. This CDR3 spans 20 amino acids. CDR1 is MDHEN, CDR2 SYDVKM, per germline.

The chain is built from TRBV28 and TRBJ2-1; 10 bases line up with TRBD2. This clonotype originated in a human donor with multiple sclerosis. The sequencing input was CD8+ T cells from PBMCs. CDR3: CASSYSLQREGHRGGNEQFF. CDR3 nucleotides: TGTGCCAGCAGTTATTCATTGCAGCGGGAGGGCCATAGGGGAGGTAATGAGCAGTTCTTC.